This TCR beta chain was sequenced for a study of T-cell reconstitution after alpha-beta-depleted transplantation in children. Looked up from germline, CDR1 is MNHEY and CDR2 is SMNVEV (reference sequence). Trimming took 6 bases from V and 3 from J, leaving 9 bases between them. This CDR3 spans 13 amino acids. The library targeted TCRbeta and was prepared with unique molecular identifiers. TCRdb reanalysed the PCR reads using MiXCR and keeps one entry per CDR3 protein. Among some 490,000 distinct CDR3 sequences listed, 9.5% to 15% were seen once. The table lists this clonotype with a few counts. This receptor was identified in a human donor who donated a stem cell graft to a child with combined immunodeficiency. The sample in question was PBMCs from the stem cell graft donor, obtained from the stem cell graft. The chain joins TRBV27 to TRBJ1-5; D is unclear. The CDR3 spells CASSYRSNQPQHF. The DNA for the CDR3 is TGTGCCAGCAGCTACAGATCCAATCAGCCCCAGCATTTT.